Listed here is a single T cell receptor beta chain. What it recognizes is unknown. These data belong to a study of STAT5B mutations in CD4+ large granular lymphocyte leukemia. Turning to the study itself: Among healthy controls, a particular HLA allele went with more CDR3 'QG' motifs. Points from the study as a whole: Without putative leukemic clones, patient CD4-sorted repertoires remained more clonal than healthy CD4+ repertoires. Compared with healthy controls (2/35), patient top clones favored TRBV06 (8/27).

CDR1 MNHNS and CDR2 SASEGT come from the germline V gene. The length of the CDR3 is 14 residues. Between the trimmed V and J ends, which lost 6 bases and 6 bases, there was a span of 14 bases. Controls came from buffy coats of healthy blood donors. The repertoire was sequenced with immunoSEQ multiplex PCR; TCRdb's copy has only in-frame clones and lacks some. The repertoire holds about 40,000 clones, roughly four fifths seen once, with 3.6% in the top ten. The sequence derives from a human donor in good health. This rearrangement joins TRBV6-1 to TRBJ2-2; a possible D gene is TRBD1 (5 bases). The sample comprised CD4+ T cells from blood buffy coats. CDR3 nucleotide sequence: TGTGCCAGCAGGGGCATTGAAGGGGCCGGGGAGCTGTTTTTT. It encodes CASRGIEGAGELFF.